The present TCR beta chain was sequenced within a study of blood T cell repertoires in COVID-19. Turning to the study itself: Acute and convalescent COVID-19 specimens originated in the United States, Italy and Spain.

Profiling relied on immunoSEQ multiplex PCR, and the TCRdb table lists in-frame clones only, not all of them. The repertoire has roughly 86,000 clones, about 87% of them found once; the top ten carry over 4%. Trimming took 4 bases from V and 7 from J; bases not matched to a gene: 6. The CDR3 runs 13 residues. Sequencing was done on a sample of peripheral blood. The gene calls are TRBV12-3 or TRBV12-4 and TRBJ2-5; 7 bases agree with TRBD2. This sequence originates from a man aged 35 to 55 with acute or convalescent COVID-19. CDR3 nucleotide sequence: TGTGCCAGCAGTTCCCCTGGGGGGGGGACCCAGTACTTC. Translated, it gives CASSSPGGGTQYF.